The rows below give T cell receptor beta chains drawn from one sample of a study of shared clonotypes between healthy human individuals. Profiling relied on immunoSEQ multiplex PCR, and the TCRdb table lists in-frame clones only, not all of them. This table holds around 640,000 clones, roughly 96% found once. Material: naive CD8+ T cells sorted from blood. These receptor sequences come from a woman under 40 in good health. Both conserved end residues are part of each CDR3. D genes are given only for firm matches. Size is stated for part of the rows, as once, few or many counts, or as a class when the clone is expanded.

TRBJ2-2	TRBV10-1	NA	NA	TGCGCCAGCGAAGGCGAAGGGGAGAACACCGGGGAGCTGTTTTTT	CASEGEGENTGELFF
TRBJ2-1	TRBV7-6	NA	NA	TGTGCCAGCAGCTTAGTTCACAGGAATGAGCAGTTCTTC	CASSLVHRNEQFF
TRBJ2-7	TRBV25-1	NA	NA	TGTGCCAGCAGTGCGATAAACGAGCAGTACTTC	CASSAINEQYF
TRBJ1-1	TRBV14	NA	TRBD1	TGTGCCAGCAGCCAAGAAGCAGGGGGCTTGACTGAAGCTTTCTTT	CASSQEAGGLTEAFF
TRBJ2-1	TRBV19	once	NA	TGTGCCAGTAGAAGGGACTTCTCCTACAATGAGCAGTTCTTC	CASRRDFSYNEQFF
TRBJ2-7	TRBV19	NA	TRBD1	TGTGCCAGTAGTATCCCCGGGACAGGCGACTACGAGCAGTACTTC	CASSIPGTGDYEQYF
TRBJ2-3	TRBV19	NA	NA	TGTGCCAGTAGTATTATACTCACAGATACGCAGTATTTT	CASSIILTDTQYF
TRBJ2-1	TRBV27	NA	TRBD2	TGTGCCAGCAGCCCCGGGACTAGCGGGAGCCATGAGCAGTTCTTC	CASSPGTSGSHEQFF
TRBJ1-1	TRBV5-6	NA	NA	TGTGCCAGCAGCTTGGGCGGGGGCCGGAATGAAGCTTTCTTT	CASSLGGGRNEAFF
TRBJ1-1	TRBV10-2	NA	NA	TGCGCCAGCCAACAGGGTAGTACTGAAGCTTTCTTT	CASQQGSTEAFF
TRBJ2-3	TRBV7-2	NA	NA	TGTGCCAGCAGCTTCGCCCGGGACCATAGCACAGATACGCAGTATTTT	CASSFARDHSTDTQYF
TRBJ2-1	TRBV5-4	NA	NA	TGTGCCAGCAGCTTGCTAGCTGAGCAGTTCTTC	CASSLLAEQFF
TRBJ2-1	TRBV5-1	NA	NA	TGCGCCAGCAGCCAGGACCGTAATGAGCAGTTCTTC	CASSQDRNEQFF
TRBJ2-2	TRBV6-1	NA	NA	TGTGCCACCGGGGATACTGCGAACACCGGGGAGCTGTTTTTT	CATGDTANTGELFF
TRBJ2-7	TRBV28	NA	NA	TGTGCCAGCAGTTTTTTGGCGGGGACTGCCTACGAGCAGTACTTC	CASSFLAGTAYEQYF
TRBJ2-1	TRBV2	NA	NA	TGTGCCAGCAGTCCCCCCGGGACTGAGTTCTTC	CASSPPGTEFF
TRBJ2-2	TRBV4-1	NA	TRBD2	TGCGCCAGCAGCCAAGGAACTAGCGGGAAGGAGGAGCTGTTTTTT	CASSQGTSGKEELFF
TRBJ1-5	TRBV11-2	NA	NA	TGTGCCAGCAGCTTAGCGTCCAGTAACAGTCAGCCCCAGCATTTT	CASSLASSNSQPQHF
TRBJ1-1	TRBV7-9	NA	NA	TGTGCCAGCAGCTTGCTAGGCACTGAAGCTTTCTTT	CASSLLGTEAFF
TRBJ2-5	TRBV27	NA	NA	TGTGCCAGCAGTTCTCGCGCACAAGAGACCCAGTACTTC	CASSSRAQETQYF
TRBJ1-2	TRBV11-2	NA	NA	TGTGCCAGCAGCTTAGAGGGGGGGACCCACTATGGCTACACCTTC	CASSLEGGTHYGYTF
TRBJ2-2	TRBV2	NA	NA	TGTGCCAGCAGTGAAGCGGGGCTAGCTTCCGGGGAGCTGTTTTTT	CASSEAGLASGELFF
TRBJ2-7	TRBV2	NA	TRBD1	TGTGCCAGCAGTGCCCGGGACAGGGGGCCAGCCTACGAGCAGTACTTC	CASSARDRGPAYEQYF
TRBJ1-1	TRBV7-9	few	NA	TGTGCCAGCAGCTCACCAAACGGGGGTGAAGCTTTCTTT	CASSSPNGGEAFF
TRBJ1-1	TRBV28	NA	NA	TGTGCCAGCAGGCCCGGGAACACTGAAGCTTTCTTT	CASRPGNTEAFF
TRBJ2-1	TRBV11-3	NA	NA	TGTGCCAGCAGCCCAGGGGGGGGTACCCTGAATGAGCAGTTCTTC	CASSPGGGTLNEQFF
TRBJ1-5	TRBV2	NA	NA	TGTGCCAGCAACCCGGGGGGCAATCAGCCCCAGCATTTT	CASNPGGNQPQHF
TRBJ2-3	TRBV13	NA	TRBD2	TGTGCCAGCAGCCCCCGCCGGGGGGCAGATACGCAGTATTTT	CASSPRRGADTQYF
TRBJ2-7	TRBV20-1	NA	NA	TGCAGTGCCCTATACCTCTACGAGCAGTACTTC	CSALYLYEQYF
TRBJ1-2	TRBV30	NA	NA	TGTGCCTGGAGTACCGGGGGGTTGGGTGGCTACACCTTC	CAWSTGGLGGYTF
TRBJ2-6	TRBV27	NA	TRBD1	TGTGCCAGCAGTACGGGACAGGGGTCTGGGGCCAACGTCCTGACTTTC	CASSTGQGSGANVLTF
TRBJ1-1	TRBV11-2	NA	TRBD1	TGTGCCAGCAGCTCACCAGGGGACAGGGGTGGCACTGAAGCTTTCTTT	CASSSPGDRGGTEAFF
TRBJ2-7	TRBV27	NA	NA	TGTGCCAGCAGTTTGCCAGGGGCCTACGAGCAGTACTTC	CASSLPGAYEQYF
TRBJ2-5	TRBV27	NA	TRBD1	TGTGCCAGCAGTTTTGGGACAGGGATGGCCCAGTACTTC	CASSFGTGMAQYF
TRBJ1-1	TRBV7-9	NA	NA	TGTGCCAGCAGCTTAGTACAGGCGAACACTGAAGCTTTCTTT	CASSLVQANTEAFF
TRBJ2-5	TRBV30	NA	NA	TGTGCCTGCCTCCCTTTCGGGACAAAAGAGACCCAGTACTTC	CACLPFGTKETQYF
TRBJ1-1	TRBV5-1	NA	NA	TGCGCCAGCAGCACGGACGAAGGGGATGAAGCTTTCTTT	CASSTDEGDEAFF
TRBJ1-5	TRBV27	NA	TRBD1	TGTGCCAGCAGCACGGGACAGGGGGCTTATCAGCCCCAGCATTTT	CASSTGQGAYQPQHF
TRBJ2-7	TRBV2	NA	NA	TGTGCCAGCAGCGATAGGGTCTCCTACGAGCAGTACTTC	CASSDRVSYEQYF
TRBJ2-5	TRBV28	NA	TRBD2	TGTGCCAGCAGACCAGGACTAGCGGGAGTTACGGAGACCCAGTACTTC	CASRPGLAGVTETQYF
TRBJ2-3	TRBV7-9	NA	NA	TGTGCCAGCAGCTTAGATCTCCTCCTCGGGGATACGCAGTATTTT	CASSLDLLLGDTQYF
TRBJ2-2	TRBV28	NA	NA	TGTGCCAGCACTGGTGGACAGATCACATCGAACACCGGGGAGCTGTTTTTT	CASTGGQITSNTGELFF
TRBJ2-7	TRBV25-1	NA	TRBD2	TGTGCCAGCAGTGATCTAGCGGCCTACGAGCAGTACTTC	CASSDLAAYEQYF
TRBJ2-7	TRBV7-9	once	NA	TGTGCCAGCAGCCCGGAATTCCAGGGTAACGAGCAGTACTTC	CASSPEFQGNEQYF
TRBJ2-1	TRBV19	once	NA	TGTGCCAGTAGTATGATGGCTGGCTCCTACAATGAGCAGTTCTTC	CASSMMAGSYNEQFF
TRBJ1-2	TRBV28	NA	NA	TGTGCCAGCAGTTTTGGCAGTTCCAGTTATGGCTACACCTTC	CASSFGSSSYGYTF
TRBJ2-2	TRBV28	NA	NA	TGTGCCAGCAGCACTCGGGGAGGCAGGACCGGGGAGCTGTTTTTT	CASSTRGGRTGELFF
TRBJ2-1	TRBV11-2	once	TRBD2	TGTGCCAGCAGCTTCACTAGCGGGAATAATGAGCAGTTCTTC	CASSFTSGNNEQFF
TRBJ2-1	TRBV29-1	NA	NA	TGCAGCGTGATGAGGAATTACAATGAGCAGTTCTTC	CSVMRNYNEQFF
TRBJ2-1	TRBV6-1	NA	TRBD2	TGTGCCAGCAGTGAAAGGTCTAGCGGCTCCTACAATGAGCAGTTCTTC	CASSERSSGSYNEQFF
TRBJ2-2	TRBV10-1	NA	TRBD2	TGCGCCAGCAGCTTATACCCGGGACTAGCGGCACCTAAGGCGAACACCGGGGAGCTGTTTTTT	CASSLYPGLAAPKANTGELFF